Detailed here is one T cell receptor (beta chain). What it binds is not known. Through a sample-barcoded 5' primer and a J-beta primer mix, a second PCR was run for roughly 7 to 11 cycles. Carrying 12 random nucleotides, a template-switch adaptor labeled each individual cDNA molecule. One entry per CDR3 protein results from TCRdb running MiXCR on the 5' RACE reads. This table holds 1,300,000 or so distinct CDR3 sequences, approximately 59% found once. With V trimmed by 5 bases and J by 5 bases, 9 bases remained unmatched. The CDR3 spans 14 residues. Germline CDR1 is DFQATT and CDR2 is SNEGSKA (reference sequence). This sample was taken from a study of blood T cells in healthy people across ages. Points from the study as a whole: Both naive CD4+ cell counts and diversity were greater in long-lived donors than in aged donors.

Every donor gave roughly 9.2 milliliters of peripheral blood. With each sample, at least 5.5 micrograms of total RNA were extracted. The clonotype was recovered from a man between 18 and 35 years old in good health. The sequencing sample was made of blood. This chain joins TRBV20-1 and TRBJ1-1; 9 bases agree with TRBD1. The CDR3 DNA reads as TGCAGTGCTTCCCCCGGGACAGGGAGGACTGAAGCTTTCTTT. Translation: CSASPGTGRTEAFF.